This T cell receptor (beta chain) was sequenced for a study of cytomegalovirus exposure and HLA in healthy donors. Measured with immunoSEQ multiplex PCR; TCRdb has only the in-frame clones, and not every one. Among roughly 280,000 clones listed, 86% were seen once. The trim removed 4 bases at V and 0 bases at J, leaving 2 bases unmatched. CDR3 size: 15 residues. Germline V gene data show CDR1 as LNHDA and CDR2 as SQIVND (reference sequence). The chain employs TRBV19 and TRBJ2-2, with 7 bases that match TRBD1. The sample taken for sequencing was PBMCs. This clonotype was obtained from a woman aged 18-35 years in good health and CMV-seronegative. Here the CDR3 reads CASSTQGANTGELFF. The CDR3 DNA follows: TGTGCCAGTAGTACCCAGGGGGCGAACACCGGGGAGCTGTTTTTT.